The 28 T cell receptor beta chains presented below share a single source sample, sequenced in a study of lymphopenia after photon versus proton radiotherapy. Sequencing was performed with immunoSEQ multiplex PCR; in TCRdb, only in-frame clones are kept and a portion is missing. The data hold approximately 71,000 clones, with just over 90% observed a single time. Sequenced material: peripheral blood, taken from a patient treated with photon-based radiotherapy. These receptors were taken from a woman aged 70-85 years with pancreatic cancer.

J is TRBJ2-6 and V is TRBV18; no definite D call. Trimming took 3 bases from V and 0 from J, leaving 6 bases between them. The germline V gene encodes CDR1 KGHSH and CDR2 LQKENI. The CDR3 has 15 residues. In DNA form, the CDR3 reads TGTGCCAGCTCACCCCCAAACTCTGGGGCCAACGTCCTGACTTTC. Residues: CASSPPNSGANVLTF.

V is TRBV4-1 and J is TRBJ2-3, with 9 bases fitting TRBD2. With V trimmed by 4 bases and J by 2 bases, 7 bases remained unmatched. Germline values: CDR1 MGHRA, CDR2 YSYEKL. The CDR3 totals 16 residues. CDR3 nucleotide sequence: TGCGCCAGCAGCCTCCGGACTAGCGCGATCACAGATACGCAGTATTTT. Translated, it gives CASSLRTSAITDTQYF.

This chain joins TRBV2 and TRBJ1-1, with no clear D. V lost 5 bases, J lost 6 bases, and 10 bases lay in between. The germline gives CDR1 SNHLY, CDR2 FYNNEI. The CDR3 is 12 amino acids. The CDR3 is CASSLGRPEAFF. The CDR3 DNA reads TGTGCCAGCAGTCTCGGCAGGCCTGAAGCTTTCTTT.

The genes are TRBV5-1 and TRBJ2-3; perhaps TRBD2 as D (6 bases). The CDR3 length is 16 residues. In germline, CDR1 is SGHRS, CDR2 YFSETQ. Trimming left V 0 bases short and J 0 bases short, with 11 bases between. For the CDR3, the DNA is TGCGCCAGCAGCTTGGGAGGTAGCGGCAGCACAGATACGCAGTATTTT. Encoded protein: CASSLGGSGSTDTQYF.

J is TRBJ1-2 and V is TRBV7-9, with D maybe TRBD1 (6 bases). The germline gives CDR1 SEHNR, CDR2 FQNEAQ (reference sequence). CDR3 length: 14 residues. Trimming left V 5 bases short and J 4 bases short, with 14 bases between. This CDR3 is CASSLRDKGYGYTF. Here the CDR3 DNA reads TGTGCCAGCAGCCTCCGGGACAAAGGCTATGGCTACACCTTC.

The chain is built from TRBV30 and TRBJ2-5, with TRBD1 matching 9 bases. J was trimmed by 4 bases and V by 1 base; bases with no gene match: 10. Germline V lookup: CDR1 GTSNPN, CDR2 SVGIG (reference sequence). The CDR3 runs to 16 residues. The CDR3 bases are TGTGCCTGGAGTGCCTTACCGGGACAGGGAAGAGAGACCCAGTACTTC. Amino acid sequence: CAWSALPGQGRETQYF.

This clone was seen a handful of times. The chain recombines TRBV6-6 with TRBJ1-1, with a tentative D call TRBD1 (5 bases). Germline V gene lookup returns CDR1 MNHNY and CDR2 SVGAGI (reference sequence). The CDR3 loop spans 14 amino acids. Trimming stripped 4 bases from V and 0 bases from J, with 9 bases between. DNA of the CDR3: TGTGCCAGCAGTTCTGGGGGGATGAACACTGAAGCTTTCTTT. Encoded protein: CASSSGGMNTEAFF.

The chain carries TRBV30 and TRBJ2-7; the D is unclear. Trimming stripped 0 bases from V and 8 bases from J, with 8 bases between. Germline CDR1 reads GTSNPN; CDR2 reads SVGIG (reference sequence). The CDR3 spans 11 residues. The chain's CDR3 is CAWSVLSKQYF. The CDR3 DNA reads TGTGCCTGGAGTGTACTCTCAAAGCAGTACTTC.

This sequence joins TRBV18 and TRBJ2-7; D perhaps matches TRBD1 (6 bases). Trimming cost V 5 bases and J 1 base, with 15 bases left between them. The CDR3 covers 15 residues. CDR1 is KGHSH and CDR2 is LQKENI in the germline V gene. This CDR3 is CASSSNLGQSYEQYF. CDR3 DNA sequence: TGTGCCAGCTCATCGAATCTCGGACAGTCCTACGAGCAGTACTTC.

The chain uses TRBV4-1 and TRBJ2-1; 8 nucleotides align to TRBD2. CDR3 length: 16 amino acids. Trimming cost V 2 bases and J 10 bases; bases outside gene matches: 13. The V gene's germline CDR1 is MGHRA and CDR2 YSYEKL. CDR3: CASSQLVVSGKREQFF. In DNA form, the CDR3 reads TGCGCCAGCAGCCAACTCGTGGTTAGCGGGAAGAGGGAGCAGTTCTTC.

This CDR3 is CASSPVGTGASIQYF. DNA for the CDR3: TGTGCCAGCAGCCCTGTGGGGACAGGGGCCTCCATTCAGTACTTC. The chain has TRBV7-2 and TRBJ2-4; 10 nucleotides match TRBD1. The CDR3 sequence is 15 residues long. CDR1 is SGHTA and CDR2 is FQGNSA in the germline V gene. V was clipped by 5 bases and J by 9 bases; unmatched bases: 10. The full variable domain, with the rest looked up from reference TRBV7-2 and TRBJ2-4, is GAGVSQSPSNKVTEKGKDVELRCDPISGHTALYWYRQSLGQGLEFLIYFQGNSAPDKSGLPSDRFSAERTGGSVSTLTIQRTQQEDSAVYLCASSPVGTGASIQYFGAGTRLSVL.

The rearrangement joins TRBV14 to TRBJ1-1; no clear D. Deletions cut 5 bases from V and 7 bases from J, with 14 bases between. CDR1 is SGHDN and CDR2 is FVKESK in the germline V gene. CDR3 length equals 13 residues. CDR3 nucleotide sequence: TGTGCCAGCAGCTCCACCGCAAGAAGTGAAGCTTTCTTT. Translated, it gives CASSSTARSEAFF.

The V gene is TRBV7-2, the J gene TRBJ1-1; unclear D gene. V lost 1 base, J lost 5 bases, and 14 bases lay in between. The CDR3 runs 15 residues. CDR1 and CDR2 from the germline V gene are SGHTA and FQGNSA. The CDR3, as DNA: TGTGCCAGCAGCTTAGACACCGGGTCGAGGACTGAAGCTTTCTTT. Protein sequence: CASSLDTGSRTEAFF. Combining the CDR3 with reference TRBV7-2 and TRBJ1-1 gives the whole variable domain GAGVSQSPSNKVTEKGKDVELRCDPISGHTALYWYRQSLGQGLEFLIYFQGNSAPDKSGLPSDRFSAERTGGSVSTLTIQRTQQEDSAVYLCASSLDTGSRTEAFFGQGTRLTVV.

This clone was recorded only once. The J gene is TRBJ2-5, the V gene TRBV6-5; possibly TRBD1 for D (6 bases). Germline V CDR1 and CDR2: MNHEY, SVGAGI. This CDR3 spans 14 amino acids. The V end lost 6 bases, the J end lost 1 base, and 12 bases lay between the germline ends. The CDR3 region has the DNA TGTGCCAGCAGGAAACAGGGACGCCAAGAGACCCAGTACTTC. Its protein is CASRKQGRQETQYF.

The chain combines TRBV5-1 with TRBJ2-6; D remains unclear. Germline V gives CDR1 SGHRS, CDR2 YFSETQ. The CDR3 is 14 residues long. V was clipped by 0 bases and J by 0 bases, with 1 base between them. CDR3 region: CASSLDSGANVLTF. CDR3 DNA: TGCGCCAGCAGCTTGGACTCTGGGGCCAACGTCCTGACTTTC. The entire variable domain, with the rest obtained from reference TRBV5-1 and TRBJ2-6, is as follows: KAGVTQTPRYLIKTRGQQVTLSCSPISGHRSVSWYQQTPGQGLQFLFEYFSETQRNKGNFPGRFSGRQFSNSRSEMNVSTLELGDSALYLCASSLDSGANVLTFGAGSRLTVL.

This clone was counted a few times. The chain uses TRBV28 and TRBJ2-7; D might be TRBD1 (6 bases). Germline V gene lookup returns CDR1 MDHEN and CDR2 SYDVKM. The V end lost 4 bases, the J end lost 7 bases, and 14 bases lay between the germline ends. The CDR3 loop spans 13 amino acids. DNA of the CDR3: TGTGCCAGCAGTTATCTACAGGGTGGAGAGCAGTACTTC. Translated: CASSYLQGGEQYF. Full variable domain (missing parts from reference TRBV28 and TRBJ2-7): DVKVTQSSRYLVKRTGEKVFLECVQDMDHENMFWYRQDPGLGLRLIYFSYDVKMKEKGDIPEGYSVSREKKERFSLILESASTNQTSMYLCASSYLQGGEQYFGPGTRLTVT.

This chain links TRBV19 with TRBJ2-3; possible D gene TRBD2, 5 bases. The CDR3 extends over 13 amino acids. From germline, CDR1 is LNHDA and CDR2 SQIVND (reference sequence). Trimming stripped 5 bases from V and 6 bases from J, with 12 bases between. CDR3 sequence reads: CASSRGIRDTQYF. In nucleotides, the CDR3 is TGTGCCAGTAGTCGGGGTATTCGGGATACGCAGTATTTT.

The CDR3 sequence: CASSLPDSYNEQFF. The CDR3 DNA reads as TGTGCCAGCAGCTTACCGGACTCCTACAATGAGCAGTTCTTC. V is TRBV7-2 and J is TRBJ2-1; D ambiguous. Germline loops: CDR1 SGHTA, CDR2 FQGNSA. The CDR3 spans 14 residues. Trimming stripped 2 bases from V and 0 bases from J, with 5 bases between.

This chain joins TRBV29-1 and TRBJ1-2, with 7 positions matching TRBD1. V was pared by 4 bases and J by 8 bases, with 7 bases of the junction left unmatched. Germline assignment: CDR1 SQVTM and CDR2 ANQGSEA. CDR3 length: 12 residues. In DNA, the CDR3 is TGCAGCGTTGGAGCGGGCAGGGGGGGCTACACCTTC. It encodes CSVGAGRGGYTF.

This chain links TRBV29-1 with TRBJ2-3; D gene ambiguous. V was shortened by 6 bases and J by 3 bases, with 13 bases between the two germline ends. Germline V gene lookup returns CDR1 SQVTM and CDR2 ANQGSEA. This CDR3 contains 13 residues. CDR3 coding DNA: TGCAGCGTGGGCCCGAAGGTGACAGATACGCAGTATTTT. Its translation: CSVGPKVTDTQYF.

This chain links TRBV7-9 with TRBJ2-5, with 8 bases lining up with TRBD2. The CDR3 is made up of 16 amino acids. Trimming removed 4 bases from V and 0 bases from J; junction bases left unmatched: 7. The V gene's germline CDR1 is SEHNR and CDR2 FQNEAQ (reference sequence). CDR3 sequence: CASSSSERGYQETQYF. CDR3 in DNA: TGTGCCAGCAGCTCGTCAGAGCGGGGGTACCAAGAGACCCAGTACTTC.

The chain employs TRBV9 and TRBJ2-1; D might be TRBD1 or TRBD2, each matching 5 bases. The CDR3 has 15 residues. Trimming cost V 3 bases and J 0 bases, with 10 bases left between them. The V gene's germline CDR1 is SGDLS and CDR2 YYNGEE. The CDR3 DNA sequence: TGTGCCAGCAGCGGAGGGGTGAGCTCCTACAATGAGCAGTTCTTC. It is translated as CASSGGVSSYNEQFF.

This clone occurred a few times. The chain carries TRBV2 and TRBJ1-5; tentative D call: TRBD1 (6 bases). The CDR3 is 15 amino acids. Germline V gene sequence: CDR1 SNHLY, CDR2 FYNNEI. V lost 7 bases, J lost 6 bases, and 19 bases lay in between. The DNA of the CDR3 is TGTGCCAGCAACGGGGGCCAGGCCCGAGGTCAGCCCCAGCATTTT. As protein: CASNGGQARGQPQHF.

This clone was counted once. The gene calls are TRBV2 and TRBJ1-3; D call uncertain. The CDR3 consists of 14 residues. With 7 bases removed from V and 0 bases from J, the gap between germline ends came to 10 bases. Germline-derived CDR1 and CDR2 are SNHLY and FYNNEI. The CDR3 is CASTSGISGNTIYF. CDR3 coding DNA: TGTGCCAGCACCTCTGGGATCTCTGGAAACACCATATATTTT.

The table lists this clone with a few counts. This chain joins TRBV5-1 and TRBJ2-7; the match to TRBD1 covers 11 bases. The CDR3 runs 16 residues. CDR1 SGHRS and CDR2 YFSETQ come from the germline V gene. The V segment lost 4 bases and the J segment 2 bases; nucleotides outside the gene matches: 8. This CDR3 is CASSPQPGQGAYEQYF. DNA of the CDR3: TGCGCCAGCAGCCCGCAACCGGGACAGGGGGCCTACGAGCAGTACTTC.

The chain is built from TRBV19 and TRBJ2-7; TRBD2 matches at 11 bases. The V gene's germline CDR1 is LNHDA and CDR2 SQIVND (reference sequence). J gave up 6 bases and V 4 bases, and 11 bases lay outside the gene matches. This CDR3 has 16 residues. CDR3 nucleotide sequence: TGTGCCAGTAGTAGTCTAGCGGGAGGTGTCTTTGGCGAGCAGTACTTC. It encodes CASSSLAGGVFGEQYF.

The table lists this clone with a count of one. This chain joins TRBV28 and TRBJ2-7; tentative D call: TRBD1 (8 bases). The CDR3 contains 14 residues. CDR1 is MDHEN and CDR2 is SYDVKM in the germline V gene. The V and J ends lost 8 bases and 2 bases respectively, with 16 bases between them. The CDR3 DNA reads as TGTGCCAGCCTGCGACAGGGGAGGGCCTACGAGCAGTACTTC. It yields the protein CASLRQGRAYEQYF.

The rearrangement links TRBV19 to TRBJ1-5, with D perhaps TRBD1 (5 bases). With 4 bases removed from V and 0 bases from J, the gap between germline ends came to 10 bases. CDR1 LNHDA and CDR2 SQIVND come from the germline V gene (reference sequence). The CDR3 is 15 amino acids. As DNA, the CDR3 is TGTGCCAGTAGTAGGGGGACTGCTAGCAATCAGCCCCAGCATTTT. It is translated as CASSRGTASNQPQHF.